This T cell receptor (beta chain) was captured by sequencing in a study of T cell repertoires in cytomegalovirus infection. Study at large: CMV infection plus the matching HLA type was flagged by public TCR beta signatures.

TCRdb re-called the reads with MiXCR, one entry per CDR3 protein. The sample yields roughly 100,000 distinct CDR3 sequences, roughly 40% seen once. About this clonotype: Its antigen is currently unknown.

The CDR3 extends over 14 amino acids. In germline, CDR1 is SNHLY, CDR2 FYNNEI. V lost 4 bases and J lost 3, with 12 bases in between. The chain employs TRBV2 and TRBJ1-1; D gene unclear. This specimen was CD8+ T cells from cultured PBMCs, taken from culture after CMV antigen stimulation. The origin of this receptor is a human donor in good health (CMV status not recorded). Some clones in this sample may be carry-over from other donors' samples. CDR3 DNA: TGTGCCAGCAGTGCGCCTGGTACGGACACTGAAGCTTTCTTT. Translating gives CASSAPGTDTEAFF.